What follows describes a single T cell receptor beta chain. Its specificity is not known. The sample originates from a study of T cell repertoires in cytomegalovirus infection. Across the whole study: Based on public TCR beta signatures, there were indications of CMV infection and of a matching HLA type. Findings of the study overall: CMV-specific TCR beta clonotypes restricted by HLA-C were the ones dominating the ex vivo response. Summed frequency of public TCR beta families distinguished CMV carriers with the relevant HLA.

TCRdb independently ran MiXCR on the reads; one entry per CDR3 protein. The table shows around 100,000 distinct CDR3 sequences, with about 30% occurring only once. The sample in question was CD8+ T cells from cultured PBMCs, obtained from culture after CMV antigen stimulation. This clonotype originated in a human donor in good health (CMV status not recorded). Some clones in this sample may be carry-over from other donors' samples.

The CDR3 reads CASSLWAGDYNEQFF. CDR3 bases: TGTGCCAGCAGCTTATGGGCAGGGGACTACAATGAGCAGTTCTTC. V gene TRBV7-9 combines with J gene TRBJ2-1; TRBD1 is a possible D gene (6 bases). The V end lost 2 bases, the J end lost 3 bases, and 11 bases lay between the germline ends. The CDR3 contains 15 residues. Per the germline V gene, CDR1 is SEHNR and CDR2 is FQNEAQ (reference sequence).